These T cell receptor beta chains were read from a single sample in a study of T cell repertoires in cytomegalovirus infection. TCRdb used MiXCR to reprocess the reads, holding one entry per CDR3 protein. The repertoire holds around 69,000 distinct CDR3 sequences, with approximately 22% as singletons. Their recognized antigens are unknown. The material sequenced was CD8+ T cells from cultured PBMCs, taken from culture after CMV antigen stimulation. These receptor sequences come from a human donor in good health (CMV status not recorded). Some clones in this sample may be carry-over from other donors' samples. The conserved cysteine and the conserved F or W are not part of the CDR3 here. Some rows mark clone size as missing; the rest say once, few, many or name a class of expanded clone.

abundance,j_gene,v_gene,CDR3aa
few,TRBJ2-3,TRBV7-8,ASSPYRTRGLPDTQY
few,TRBJ2-1,TRBV7-9,ASSSTGGTYNEQF
few,TRBJ1-5,TRBV4-1,ASSPPLGNQPQH
NA,TRBJ1-2,TRBV7-9,ASSFGAGSGYT
NA,TRBJ2-1,TRBV7-2,ASRSGTSRYNEQF
NA,TRBJ2-5,TRBV29-1,SVRHGLAGETQY
NA,TRBJ1-5,TRBV27,ASSPRTVDQPQH
NA,TRBJ2-5,TRBV7-2,ASSSDRQQETQY
few,TRBJ2-7,TRBV7-2,ASSFDQGKSSYEQY
NA,TRBJ1-6,TRBV4-2,ASSHSPRQGYSPLH
once,TRBJ2-2,TRBV4-1,ASRSVDTGELF
NA,TRBJ2-3,TRBV27,ASSSRDRGLYGTDTQY
NA,TRBJ1-6,TRBV10-3,AISVDSSYNSPLH